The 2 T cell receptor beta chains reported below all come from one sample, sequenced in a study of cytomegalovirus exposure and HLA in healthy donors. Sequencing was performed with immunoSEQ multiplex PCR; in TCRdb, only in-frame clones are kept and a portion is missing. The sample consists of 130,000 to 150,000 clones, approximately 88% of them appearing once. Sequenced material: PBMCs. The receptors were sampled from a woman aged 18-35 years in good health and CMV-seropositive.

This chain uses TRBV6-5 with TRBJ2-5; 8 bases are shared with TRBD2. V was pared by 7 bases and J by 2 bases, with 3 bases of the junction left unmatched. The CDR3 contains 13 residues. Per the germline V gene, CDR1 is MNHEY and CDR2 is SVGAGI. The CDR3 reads CASTKRGQETQYF. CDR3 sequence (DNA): TGTGCCAGCACGAAGCGGGGGCAAGAGACCCAGTACTTC.

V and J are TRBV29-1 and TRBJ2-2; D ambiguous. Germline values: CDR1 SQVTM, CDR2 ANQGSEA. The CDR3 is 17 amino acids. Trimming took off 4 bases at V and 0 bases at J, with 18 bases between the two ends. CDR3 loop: CSVGRGRPSANTGELFF. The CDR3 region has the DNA TGCAGCGTTGGCCGTGGCAGGCCTTCAGCGAACACCGGGGAGCTGTTTTTT.